The 23 T cell receptor beta chains given below trace back to one sample, sequenced in a study of T-cell memory formation after mild COVID-19. TCRdb analysed the 5' RACE reads with MiXCR anew, one entry per CDR3 protein. This table holds some 130,000 distinct CDR3 sequences, 15% to 20% found once. Sequencing input: PBMCs or a T cell subset sorted from them (not recorded which). The source is an adult woman who had mild COVID-19 (a few samples of this study predate the infection). Cell type and time point are not known.

This clonotype was observed at least ten times. V gene TRBV12-3 or TRBV12-4 combines with J gene TRBJ1-1; D is perhaps TRBD1 (6 bases). Trimming stripped 3 bases from V and 5 bases from J, with 13 bases between. The CDR3 contains 14 residues. This chain's CDR3 is CASSLGGDGTEAFF. The CDR3 DNA is TGTGCCAGCAGTTTGGGGGGCGATGGGACTGAAGCTTTCTTT.

This chain connects TRBV18 to TRBJ1-5; TRBD1 matches at 9 bases. The CDR3 extends over 18 amino acids. J lost 0 bases, V lost 1 base, and 7 bases had no gene match. Germline CDR1 and CDR2: KGHSH and LQKENI. The DNA of the CDR3 is TGTGCCAGCTCACCACTGGGGACAGGGCAACCTAGCAATCAGCCCCAGCATTTT. Its protein product is CASSPLGTGQPSNQPQHF.

This clonotype was seen a few times. J is TRBJ2-1 and V is TRBV12-3 or TRBV12-4, with 11 positions matching TRBD2. The CDR3 sequence is 16 residues long. With 7 bases clipped from V and 8 bases from J, the junction kept 13 bases outside the gene matches. CDR3 DNA: TGTGCCAGCATTCCACGGACTAGCGGGTTACGGGATGAGCAGTTCTTC. Protein: CASIPRTSGLRDEQFF.

The rearrangement links TRBV7-8 to TRBJ2-2; D is unresolved. This CDR3 contains 14 residues. Trimming pared 6 bases from V and 0 bases from J, leaving 8 bases between. The germline V gene has CDR1 SGHVS and CDR2 FQNEAQ. The CDR3 sequence is CASSVPTNTGELFF. The CDR3, as DNA: TGTGCCAGCAGTGTTCCGACGAACACCGGGGAGCTGTTTTTT. Complete variable domain (other parts from reference TRBV7-8 and TRBJ2-2): GAGVSQSPRYKVAKRGQDVALRCDPISGHVSLFWYQQALGQGPEFLTYFQNEAQLDKSGLPSDRFFAERPEGSVSTLKIQRTQQEDSAVYLCASSVPTNTGELFFGEGSRLTVL.

The J gene is TRBJ2-5, the V gene TRBV14, with 11 nucleotides matching TRBD2. The CDR3 length is 16 residues. With 4 bases clipped from V and 3 bases from J, the junction kept 7 bases outside the gene matches. The germline V gene encodes CDR1 SGHDN and CDR2 FVKESK. CDR3 protein: CASSLRLAGLEETQYF. CDR3 DNA sequence: TGTGCCAGCAGCCTTAGACTAGCGGGGTTAGAAGAGACCCAGTACTTC.

This clonotype was seen only a few times. The chain has TRBV4-1 and TRBJ2-7, with unresolved D. Looked up from germline, CDR1 is MGHRA and CDR2 is YSYEKL. This CDR3 has 13 amino acids. The V and J ends lost 0 bases and 5 bases respectively, with 8 bases between them. The CDR3 DNA reads TGCGCCAGCAGCCAAGAAGGGAAGAACGAGCAGTACTTC. Protein: CASSQEGKNEQYF.

CDR3 bases: TGTGCCAGCAGCTTAGCGGGGACAGAAGCATATGGCTACACCTTC. Amino acid sequence: CASSLAGTEAYGYTF. V and J are TRBV7-2 and TRBJ1-2, with 7 bases aligning to TRBD1. The trim removed 0 bases at V and 5 bases at J, leaving 6 bases unmatched. The CDR3 has 15 amino acids. From germline, CDR1 is SGHTA and CDR2 FQGNSA.

This clonotype was counted between two and nine times. The CDR3 sequence: CASSQEGRNTGELFF. CDR3 in DNA: TGCGCCAGCAGCCAAGAGGGCAGGAACACCGGGGAGCTGTTTTTT. This chain connects TRBV4-3 to TRBJ2-2, with D uncertain. The CDR3 is 15 residues long. Germline V gene lookup returns CDR1 LGHNA and CDR2 YSLEER. V was cut by 0 bases and J by 1 base, with 6 bases left in between.

The J gene is TRBJ2-2, the V gene TRBV11-2; weak D call: TRBD2 (6 bases). From germline, CDR1 is SGHAT and CDR2 FQNNGV. The CDR3 is 16 amino acids. Deletions cut 6 bases from V and 1 base from J, with 15 bases between. The CDR3 DNA reads as TGTGCCAGCAGAGTCCCGGGACTCAAGAACACCGGGGAGCTGTTTTTT. Its translation is CASRVPGLKNTGELFF.

This clonotype was detected a few times. The chain is built from TRBV25-1 and TRBJ2-1; TRBD2 might be the D (6 bases). The V gene lost 4 bases and the J gene lost 7 bases, with 14 bases spanning the gap. The V gene's germline CDR1 is MGHDK and CDR2 SYGVNS. This CDR3 is built from 14 residues. The CDR3: CASSGTGRGNEQFF. The CDR3 region has the DNA TGTGCCAGCAGTGGTACGGGACGGGGGAATGAGCAGTTCTTC.

The gene calls are TRBV4-1 and TRBJ2-1; 7 nucleotides agree with TRBD2. CDR3 size: 12 residues. V gave up 6 bases and J gave up 10 bases; unmatched junction bases: 6. Germline CDR1 MGHRA, CDR2 YSYEKL. This CDR3 reads CASSPGGGEQFF. The DNA of the CDR3 is TGCGCCAGCAGTCCTGGGGGGGGAGAGCAGTTCTTC.

A few counts support this clonotype. The chain uses TRBV5-6 and TRBJ2-5, with D possibly matching TRBD2 (5 bases). Trimming pared 2 bases from V and 1 base from J, leaving 12 bases between. Germline V gives CDR1 SGHDT, CDR2 YYEEEE. The CDR3 has 15 residues. CDR3 region: CASSFRTVSQETQYF. The CDR3 region has the DNA TGTGCCAGCAGCTTTAGGACTGTTTCCCAAGAGACCCAGTACTTC.

V gene TRBV18 combines with J gene TRBJ2-2, with 9 bases fitting TRBD1. Trimming cost V 6 bases and J 7 bases; bases outside gene matches: 6. The germline gives CDR1 KGHSH, CDR2 LQKENI. This CDR3 is built from 14 residues. For the CDR3, the DNA is TGTGCCAGCTCCCCCCGGACAGGGGACGGGGAGCTGTTTTTT. Encoded protein: CASSPRTGDGELFF.

This rearrangement joins TRBV6-6 to TRBJ2-7; the D gene is possibly TRBD1 (6 bases). The CDR3 loop spans 16 amino acids. Germline V gene data show CDR1 as MNHNY and CDR2 as SVGAGI (reference sequence). The V gene lost 0 bases and the J gene lost 1 base, with 13 bases spanning the gap. The CDR3 region is CASSYSTKGESYEQYF. The CDR3 coding sequence is TGTGCCAGCAGTTACTCGACGAAGGGGGAGTCCTACGAGCAGTACTTC.

This clonotype was seen a handful of times. The chain carries TRBV12-3 or TRBV12-4 and TRBJ2-7, with 11 nucleotides matching TRBD2. After removal of 10 bases from V and 2 bases from J, the junction contained 7 bases not matched to a gene. The CDR3 is 14 residues long. The CDR3 DNA follows: TGTGCCACTAGTAGCGGGGGGGCCGCCTACGAGCAGTACTTC. It yields the protein CATSSGGAAYEQYF.

This clonotype has more than one count but fewer than ten. This sequence joins TRBV7-7 and TRBJ2-1; 10 nucleotides match TRBD1. The V gene's germline CDR1 is SSHAT and CDR2 FNYEAQ (reference sequence). This CDR3 spans 14 amino acids. V lost 5 bases and J lost 10; bases outside the gene matches: 8. The CDR3, as DNA: TGTGCCAGCAGCATTGGACAGGGGGATTGGGAGCAGTTCTTC. Protein sequence: CASSIGQGDWEQFF. Full variable domain (outside the CDR3, taken from reference TRBV7-7 and TRBJ2-1): GAGVSQSPRYKVTKRGQDVTLRCDPISSHATLYWYQQALGQGPEFLTYFNYEAQPDKSGLPSDRFSAERPEGSISTLTIQRTEQRDSAMYRCASSIGQGDWEQFFGPGTRLTVL.

The chain has TRBV6-4 and TRBJ2-3; weak D call: TRBD1 (5 bases). Germline values: CDR1 MRHNA, CDR2 SNTAGT. V was trimmed by 6 bases and J by 0 bases, leaving 7 bases between them. This CDR3 is 13 amino acids long. For the CDR3, the DNA is TGTGCCAGCAGCAGGGTTAGCACAGATACGCAGTATTTT. Translated: CASSRVSTDTQYF.

The chain has TRBV5-5 and TRBJ2-3; TRBD2 matches at 13 bases. CDR3 length: 16 residues. J lost 5 bases, V lost 0 bases, and 3 bases had no gene match. Germline CDR1 is SGHKS and CDR2 is YYEKEE (reference sequence). In DNA, the CDR3 is TGTGCCAGCAGCTTGGGACTAGCGGGAGGTCAAGATACGCAGTATTTT. Translated: CASSLGLAGGQDTQYF.

A few counts support this clonotype. The V gene is TRBV2, the J gene TRBJ1-5; unclear D gene. This CDR3 region has 14 residues. Looked up from germline, CDR1 is SNHLY and CDR2 is FYNNEI. V was cut by 4 bases and J by 1 base, with 8 bases left in between. The CDR3 DNA reads TGTGCCAGCAGTGGGGCCCTGAGCAATCAGCCCCAGCATTTT. It yields the protein CASSGALSNQPQHF.

The chain has TRBV12-3 or TRBV12-4 and TRBJ2-1, with no clear D. CDR3 size: 13 residues. Trimming pared 5 bases from V and 3 bases from J, leaving 8 bases between. The CDR3 loop is CASSPNIYNEQFF. CDR3 in DNA: TGTGCCAGCAGTCCAAATATCTACAATGAGCAGTTCTTC.

This clonotype was observed a few times. The gene calls are TRBV6-5 and TRBJ1-1; D gene uncertain. Trimming cost V 6 bases and J 7 bases, with 12 bases left between them. Per the germline V gene, CDR1 is MNHEY and CDR2 is SVGAGI. The CDR3 length is 12 residues. CDR3 coding DNA: TGTGCCAGCAGCCCCTCAAGCTTTGAAGCTTTCTTT. The encoded protein is CASSPSSFEAFF.

The chain employs TRBV2 and TRBJ1-2; 7 bases align to TRBD1. The germline V gene encodes CDR1 SNHLY and CDR2 FYNNEI. The J segment lost 3 bases and the V segment lost 7 bases, leaving 8 bases of the junction unmatched. This CDR3 has 14 amino acids. The CDR3 loop is CASTRTGGDYGYTF. As DNA, the CDR3 is TGTGCCAGCACACGGACAGGAGGGGACTATGGCTACACCTTC. Variable domain in full (rest from reference TRBV2 and TRBJ1-2): EPEVTQTPSHQVTQMGQEVILRCVPISNHLYFYWYRQILGQKVEFLVSFYNNEISEKSEIFDDQFSVERPDGSNFTLKIRSTKLEDSAMYFCASTRTGGDYGYTFGSGTRLTVV.

This chain connects TRBV11-2 to TRBJ2-7; maybe TRBD2 (6 bases). V lost 3 bases, J lost 2 bases, and 17 bases lay in between. Germline lookup yields CDR1 SGHAT and CDR2 FQNNGV. The CDR3 has 16 amino acids. The CDR3 DNA follows: TGTGCCAGCAGCTTCGGGGACCGGGCGGGGACCTACGAGCAGTACTTC. The encoded protein is CASSFGDRAGTYEQYF.